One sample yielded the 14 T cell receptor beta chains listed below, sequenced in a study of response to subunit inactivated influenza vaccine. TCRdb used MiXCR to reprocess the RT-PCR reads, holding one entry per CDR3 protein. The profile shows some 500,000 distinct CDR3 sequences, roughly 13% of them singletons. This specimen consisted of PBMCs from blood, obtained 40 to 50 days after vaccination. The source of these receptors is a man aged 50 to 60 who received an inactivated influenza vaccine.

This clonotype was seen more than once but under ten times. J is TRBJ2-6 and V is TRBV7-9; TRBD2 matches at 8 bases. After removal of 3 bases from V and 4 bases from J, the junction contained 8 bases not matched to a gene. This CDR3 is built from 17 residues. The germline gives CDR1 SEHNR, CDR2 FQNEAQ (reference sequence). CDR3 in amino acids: CASSFHLREAGANVLTF. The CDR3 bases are TGTGCCAGCAGCTTTCACCTGCGGGAGGCAGGGGCCAACGTCCTGACTTTC.

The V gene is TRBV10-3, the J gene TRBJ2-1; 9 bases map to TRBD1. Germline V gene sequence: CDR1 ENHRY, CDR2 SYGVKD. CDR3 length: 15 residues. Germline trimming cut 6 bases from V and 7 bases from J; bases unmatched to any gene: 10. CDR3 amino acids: CAISTRTGVRNEQFF. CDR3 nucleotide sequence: TGTGCCATCAGCACCAGGACAGGGGTCAGGAATGAGCAGTTCTTC.

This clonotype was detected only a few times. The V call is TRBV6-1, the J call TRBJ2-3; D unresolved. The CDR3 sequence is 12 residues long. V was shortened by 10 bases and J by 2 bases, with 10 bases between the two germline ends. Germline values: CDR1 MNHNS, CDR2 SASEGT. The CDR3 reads CATQRNTDTQYF. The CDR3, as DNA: TGTGCCACCCAGAGAAACACAGATACGCAGTATTTT.

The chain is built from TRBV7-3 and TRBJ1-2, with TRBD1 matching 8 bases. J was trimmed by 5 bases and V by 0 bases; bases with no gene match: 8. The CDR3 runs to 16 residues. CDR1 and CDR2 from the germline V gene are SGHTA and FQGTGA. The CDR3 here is CASSLTPGQGFYGYTF. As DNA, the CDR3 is TGTGCCAGCAGCTTAACGCCAGGACAGGGCTTTTATGGCTACACCTTC.

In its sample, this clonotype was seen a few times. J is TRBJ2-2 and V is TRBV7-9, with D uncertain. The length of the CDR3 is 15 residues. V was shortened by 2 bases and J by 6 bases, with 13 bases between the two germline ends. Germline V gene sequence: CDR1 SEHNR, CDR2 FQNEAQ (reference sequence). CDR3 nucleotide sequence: TGTGCCAGCAGCTTAAGGGAAGGAAGTGCCGGGGAGCTGTTTTTT. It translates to CASSLREGSAGELFF.

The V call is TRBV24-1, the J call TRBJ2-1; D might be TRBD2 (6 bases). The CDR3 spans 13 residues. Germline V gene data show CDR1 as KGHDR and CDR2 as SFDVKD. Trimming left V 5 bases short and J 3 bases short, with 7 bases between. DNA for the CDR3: TGTGCCACCAGTGTCGGGGGCTACAATGAGCAGTTCTTC. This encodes CATSVGGYNEQFF.

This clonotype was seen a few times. The CDR3 coding sequence is TGTGCCAGCAGCTTAGTTGGGACAGGGAACTACGAGCAGTACTTC. This codes for CASSLVGTGNYEQYF. The chain uses TRBV11-2 and TRBJ2-7; the match to TRBD1 covers 9 bases. The length of the CDR3 is 15 residues. The germline V gene has CDR1 SGHAT and CDR2 FQNNGV. V gave up 1 base and J gave up 3 bases; unmatched junction bases: 4.

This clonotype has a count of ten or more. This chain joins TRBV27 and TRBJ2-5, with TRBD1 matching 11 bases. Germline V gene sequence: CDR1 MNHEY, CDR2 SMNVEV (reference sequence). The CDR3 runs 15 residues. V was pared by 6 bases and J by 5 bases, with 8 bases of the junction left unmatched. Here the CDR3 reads CASSVWTGGTETQYF. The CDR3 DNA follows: TGTGCCAGCAGCGTTTGGACAGGGGGCACGGAGACCCAGTACTTC.

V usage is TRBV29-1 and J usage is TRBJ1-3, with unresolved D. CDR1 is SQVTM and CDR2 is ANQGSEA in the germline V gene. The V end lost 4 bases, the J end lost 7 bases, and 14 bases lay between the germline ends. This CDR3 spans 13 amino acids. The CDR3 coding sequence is TGCAGCGTTGGAACTTCGGTAGGCAACACCATATATTTT. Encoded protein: CSVGTSVGNTIYF.

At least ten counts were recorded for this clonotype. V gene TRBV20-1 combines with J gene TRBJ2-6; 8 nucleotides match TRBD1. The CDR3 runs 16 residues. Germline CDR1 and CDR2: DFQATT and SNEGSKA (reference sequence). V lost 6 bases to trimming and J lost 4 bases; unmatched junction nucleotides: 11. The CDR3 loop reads CSAAVTGVKGANVLTF. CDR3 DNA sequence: TGCAGTGCGGCCGTGACAGGGGTGAAGGGGGCCAACGTCCTGACTTTC.

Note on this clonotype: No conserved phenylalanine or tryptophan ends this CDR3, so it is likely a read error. The CDR3 bases are TGTGCCAGCAGCTTTTTGAGCTCTGGGGCCAACGTCCTGACTTCC. Its protein product is CASSFLSSGANVLTS. The chain has TRBV7-6 and TRBJ2-6; no firm D call. V was cut by 3 bases and J by 0 bases, with 6 bases left in between. CDR1 SGHVS and CDR2 FNYEAQ come from the germline V gene. The CDR3 extends over 15 amino acids.

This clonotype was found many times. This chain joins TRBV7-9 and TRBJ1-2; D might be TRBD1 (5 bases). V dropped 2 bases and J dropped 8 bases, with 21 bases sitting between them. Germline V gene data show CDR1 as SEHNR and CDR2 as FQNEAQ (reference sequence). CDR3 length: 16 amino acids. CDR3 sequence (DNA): TGTGCCAGCAGCTTAATCCCACAACTCGGGGCCGCGGGCTACACCTTC. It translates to CASSLIPQLGAAGYTF. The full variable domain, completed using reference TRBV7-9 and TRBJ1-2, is DTGVSQNPRHKITKRGQNVTFRCDPISEHNRLYWYRQTLGQGPEFLTYFQNEAQLEKSRLLSDRFSAERPKGSFSTLEIQRTEQGDSAMYLCASSLIPQLGAAGYTFGSGTRLTVV.

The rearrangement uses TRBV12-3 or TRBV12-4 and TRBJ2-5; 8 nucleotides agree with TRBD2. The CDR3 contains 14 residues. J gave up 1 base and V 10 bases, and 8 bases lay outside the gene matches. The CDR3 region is CATGIAGRQETQYF. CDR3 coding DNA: TGTGCCACGGGAATAGCGGGACGCCAAGAGACCCAGTACTTC.

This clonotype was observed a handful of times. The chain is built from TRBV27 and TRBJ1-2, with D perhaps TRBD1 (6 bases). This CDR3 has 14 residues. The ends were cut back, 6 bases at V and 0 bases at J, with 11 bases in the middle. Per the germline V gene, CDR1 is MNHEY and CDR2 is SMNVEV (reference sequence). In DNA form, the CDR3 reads TGTGCCAGCAGCCGAGGGGGAGCTAACTATGGCTACACCTTC. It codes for CASSRGGANYGYTF.